The 21 T cell receptor beta chains given below trace back to one sample, sequenced in a study of shared clonotypes between healthy human individuals. Some clones are missing from TCRdb's copy, which holds only in-frame ones; the method was immunoSEQ multiplex PCR. This sample has about 2.2 million clones, with around 93% found just once. Selected positively for CCR7 and CD45RO-negative, naive CD8 cells excluded terminally differentiated effector memory CD45RA+ cells. Sequencing used naive CD8+ T cells from PBMCs. The origin of the receptors is a man between 18 and 29 years old in good health. Some clones in this sample may be carry-over from other donors' samples.

V and J are TRBV30 and TRBJ2-6; tentative D call: TRBD2 (6 bases). The V and J ends lost 5 bases and 3 bases respectively, with 8 bases between them. The CDR3 extends over 13 amino acids. Germline V lookup: CDR1 GTSNPN, CDR2 SVGIG (reference sequence). DNA of the CDR3: TGTGCCTGGCGGGGACTTGGGGCCAACGTCCTGACTTTC. This codes for CAWRGLGANVLTF.

This rearrangement joins TRBV7-9 to TRBJ2-5, with TRBD1 matching over 11 bases. The trim removed 4 bases at V and 4 bases at J, leaving 2 bases unmatched. This CDR3 has 14 amino acids. The germline V gene has CDR1 SEHNR and CDR2 FQNEAQ (reference sequence). The CDR3 loop is CASSYGTGGETQYF. DNA of the CDR3: TGTGCCAGCAGCTACGGGACAGGGGGAGAGACCCAGTACTTC.

Remarks on this clone: Distinct nucleotide sequences in the sample also encode this CDR3. The chain recombines TRBV28 with TRBJ1-1; D ambiguous. CDR3 size: 13 residues. The V end was cut by 2 bases, the J end by 3 bases, with 7 bases between. CDR1 and CDR2 (germline): MDHEN, SYDVKM. In nucleotides, the CDR3 is TGTGCCAGCAGTTTAGGCCGATACACTGAAGCTTTCTTT. It yields the protein CASSLGRYTEAFF.

The genes are TRBV19 and TRBJ1-5, with D perhaps matching TRBD1 (6 bases). The V gene's germline CDR1 is LNHDA and CDR2 SQIVND (reference sequence). Trimming cost V 4 bases and J 5 bases, with 12 bases left between them. CDR3 length equals 14 residues. Here the CDR3 reads CASSTGQTYQPQHF. Written as DNA, the CDR3 is TGTGCCAGTAGTACCGGACAGACATATCAGCCCCAGCATTTT.

On this clone itself: Other DNA sequences from this sample encode an identical CDR3 as well. The chain carries TRBV28 and TRBJ2-7; D gene ambiguous. This CDR3 is built from 13 residues. V shed 3 bases and J shed 1 base, with 7 bases lying between them. Germline CDR1 is MDHEN and CDR2 is SYDVKM. This chain's CDR3 is CASSFVESYEQYF. CDR3 DNA: TGTGCCAGCAGTTTTGTGGAGTCCTACGAGCAGTACTTC. Full variable domain (remainder filled in from reference TRBV28 and TRBJ2-7): DVKVTQSSRYLVKRTGEKVFLECVQDMDHENMFWYRQDPGLGLRLIYFSYDVKMKEKGDIPEGYSVSREKKERFSLILESASTNQTSMYLCASSFVESYEQYFGPGTRLTVT.

J is TRBJ2-1 and V is TRBV19, with D possibly being TRBD2 (5 bases). This CDR3 spans 15 amino acids. From germline, CDR1 is LNHDA and CDR2 SQIVND (reference sequence). Trimming took 4 bases from V and 3 from J, leaving 13 bases between them. The CDR3 bases are TGTGCCAGTAGTAATTGGAGCGGATTCTACAATGAGCAGTTCTTC. Its protein is CASSNWSGFYNEQFF.

The chain recombines TRBV27 with TRBJ2-5; D is perhaps TRBD1 or TRBD2 (5 bases each). The CDR3 loop spans 13 amino acids. The germline CDR1 and CDR2 sequences are MNHEY and SMNVEV (reference sequence). Trimming left V 6 bases short and J 0 bases short, with 8 bases between. The CDR3 sequence: CASRRDDQETQYF. Written as DNA, the CDR3 is TGTGCCAGCAGAAGGGACGACCAAGAGACCCAGTACTTC.

The chain recombines TRBV19 with TRBJ1-2; 8 bases are a match to TRBD1. The CDR3 extends over 15 amino acids. CDR1 LNHDA and CDR2 SQIVND come from the germline V gene (reference sequence). Trimming took 5 bases from V and 3 from J; bases not matched to a gene: 8. The CDR3 region is CASSPRGPRYYGYTF. CDR3 nucleotide sequence: TGTGCCAGTAGTCCCAGGGGGCCGCGGTACTATGGCTACACCTTC.

CDR3 loop: CASSYSTVAETPWTF. CDR3 in DNA: TGTGCCAGCAGTTACTCGACGGTGGCAGAAACCCCTTGGACCTTC. This sequence joins TRBV6-5 and TRBJ1-2, with D unresolved. CDR1 is MNHEY, CDR2 SVGAGI, per germline. V was clipped by 0 bases and J by 14 bases, with 22 bases between them. The CDR3 has 15 residues.

This sequence joins TRBV11-2 and TRBJ2-7; D is unresolved. With 5 bases removed from V and 2 bases from J, the gap between germline ends came to 16 bases. This CDR3 is 15 amino acids long. The germline gives CDR1 SGHAT, CDR2 FQNNGV. CDR3 nucleotide sequence: TGTGCCAGCAGCACCAGGACGAGGTCTCCCTACGAGCAGTACTTC. Encoded protein: CASSTRTRSPYEQYF.

The rearrangement uses TRBV19 and TRBJ2-7; 13 bases line up with TRBD2. Unmatched junction bases numbered 8, after V lost 5 bases and J lost 4 bases. The CDR3 contains 16 residues. Germline CDR1 is LNHDA and CDR2 is SQIVND (reference sequence). DNA of the CDR3: TGTGCCAGTAGTTCGAGGACTAGCGGGAGTTTTTACGAGCAGTACTTC. The encoded protein is CASSSRTSGSFYEQYF. Full variable domain (rest looked up from reference TRBV19 and TRBJ2-7): DGGITQSPKYLFRKEGQNVTLSCEQNLNHDAMYWYRQDPGQGLRLIYYSQIVNDFQKGDIAEGYSVSREKKESFPLTVTSAQKNPTAFYLCASSSRTSGSFYEQYFGPGTRLTVT.

This clone was recorded once. This sample includes further DNA sequences coding for the same CDR3. The rearrangement links TRBV27 to TRBJ1-1; D not resolved. In germline, CDR1 is MNHEY, CDR2 SMNVEV (reference sequence). CDR3 size: 13 residues. With 5 bases removed from V and 4 bases from J, the gap between germline ends came to 11 bases. CDR3 DNA: TGTGCCAGCAGTCTCAGGTTAGGCACTGAAGCTTTCTTT. The encoded protein is CASSLRLGTEAFF.

V usage is TRBV10-3 and J usage is TRBJ2-1, with TRBD2 identical over 11 bases. With V trimmed by 6 bases and J by 2 bases, 3 bases remained unmatched. The germline V gene encodes CDR1 ENHRY and CDR2 SYGVKD. The CDR3 length is 15 residues. The CDR3 DNA follows: TGTGCCATCAGGACTAGCGGGATGCCCTACAATGAGCAGTTCTTC. This encodes CAIRTSGMPYNEQFF.

This clone was seen just once. This rearrangement joins TRBV7-9 to TRBJ1-2, with 9 positions matching TRBD1. CDR1 and CDR2 (germline): SEHNR, FQNEAQ (reference sequence). The V and J ends lost 5 bases and 4 bases, in that order; junction bases with no gene match: 8. The CDR3 spans 15 residues. Written as DNA, the CDR3 is TGTGCCAGCAGCGAGGGGACAGGGAAAGGCTATGGCTACACCTTC. This translates into CASSEGTGKGYGYTF.

V gene TRBV10-3 combines with J gene TRBJ1-2; tentatively, D is TRBD1 (6 bases). Trimming left V 4 bases short and J 7 bases short, with 7 bases between. Germline V gene data show CDR1 as ENHRY and CDR2 as SYGVKD. The CDR3 runs to 11 residues. For the CDR3, the DNA is TGTGCCATCAGTGCGGGGGCTGGCTACACCTTC. Translating gives CAISAGAGYTF.

V and J are TRBV10-2 and TRBJ2-7; a weak D match, TRBD2 (6 bases). The germline CDR1 and CDR2 sequences are WSHSY and SAAADI. CDR3 length: 13 residues. The V and J ends lost 5 bases and 6 bases respectively, with 14 bases between them. The CDR3 region has the DNA TGCGCCAGCAGTCACGGGAGTATAAGCGAGCAGTACTTC. Protein: CASSHGSISEQYF.

The chain has TRBV5-1 and TRBJ2-1; D remains ambiguous. V was trimmed by 0 bases and J by 3 bases, leaving 7 bases between them. CDR1 is SGHRS and CDR2 is YFSETQ in the germline V gene. The CDR3 is 14 residues long. CDR3 bases: TGCGCCAGCAGCTTGGACAGCCTCTACAATGAGCAGTTCTTC. Its translation: CASSLDSLYNEQFF.

V gene TRBV9 combines with J gene TRBJ2-2; 10 nucleotides match TRBD1. J was trimmed by 7 bases and V by 3 bases; bases with no gene match: 12. Germline values: CDR1 SGDLS, CDR2 YYNGEE. The CDR3 runs 17 residues. This CDR3 is CASSDDRDRGRVGELFF. As DNA, the CDR3 is TGTGCCAGCAGCGATGACCGGGACAGGGGAAGGGTCGGGGAGCTGTTTTTT.

The J gene is TRBJ2-1, the V gene TRBV18, with 15 nucleotides matching TRBD2. With 2 bases clipped from V and 5 bases from J, the junction kept 10 bases outside the gene matches. The CDR3 runs 19 residues. Germline V lookup: CDR1 KGHSH, CDR2 LQKENI. The CDR3: CASSPGRGLAGGSDNEQFF. The CDR3 nucleotides read TGTGCCAGCTCACCAGGCCGGGGACTAGCGGGAGGTTCCGACAATGAGCAGTTCTTC. Based on the CDR3 plus reference TRBV18 and TRBJ2-1, the full variable domain is NAGVMQNPRHLVRRRGQEARLRCSPMKGHSHVYWYRQLPEEGLKFMVYLQKENIIDESGMPKERFSAEFPKEGPSILRIQQVVRGDSAAYFCASSPGRGLAGGSDNEQFFGPGTRLTVL.

V is TRBV2 and J is TRBJ2-2; TRBD2 is a possible D gene (5 bases). Germline CDR1 SNHLY, CDR2 FYNNEI. This CDR3 is 14 amino acids long. The ends were cut back, 7 bases at V and 2 bases at J, with 11 bases in the middle. The CDR3 DNA follows: TGTGCCAGCAAGGAAGGAGGTAACACCGGGGAGCTGTTTTTT. It codes for CASKEGGNTGELFF.

This chain connects TRBV6-1 to TRBJ2-7; 8 nucleotides match TRBD1. The CDR3 spans 13 residues. J lost 6 bases, V lost 3 bases, and 4 bases had no gene match. CDR1 is MNHNS and CDR2 is SASEGT in the germline V gene. CDR3 sequence: CASSDWTGREQYF. CDR3 bases: TGTGCCAGCAGTGATTGGACAGGGCGCGAGCAGTACTTC.